The 10 T cell receptor beta chains given below trace back to one sample, sequenced in a study of blood T cell repertoires in COVID-19. Method: immunoSEQ multiplex PCR; TCRdb's copy keeps in-frame clones and lacks some. The sample holds 200,000 to 250,000 clones, more than 75% seen once. Sequenced: peripheral blood. The receptors were sampled from a woman older than 75 with COVID-19, enrolled during active disease.

V usage is TRBV12-3 or TRBV12-4 and J usage is TRBJ2-5; 8 bases line up with TRBD2. The CDR3 runs to 13 residues. V lost 6 bases to trimming and J lost 5 bases; unmatched junction nucleotides: 5. The CDR3 coding sequence is TGTGCCAGCAGGACGGGGGGGAGTGAGACCCAGTACTTC. It translates to CASRTGGSETQYF.

The chain has TRBV7-9 and TRBJ2-2; D may be TRBD2 (5 bases). Looked up from germline, CDR1 is SEHNR and CDR2 is FQNEAQ (reference sequence). There are 15 residues in the CDR3. Trimming shortened V by 2 bases and J by 3 bases, and 10 bases separated the two germline ends. The CDR3 here is CASSLTGIDTGELFF. CDR3 nucleotides: TGTGCCAGCAGCTTAACCGGGATTGACACCGGGGAGCTGTTTTTT. Full variable domain (missing parts from reference TRBV7-9 and TRBJ2-2): DTGVSQNPRHKITKRGQNVTFRCDPISEHNRLYWYRQTLGQGPEFLTYFQNEAQLEKSRLLSDRFSAERPKGSFSTLEIQRTEQGDSAMYLCASSLTGIDTGELFFGEGSRLTVL.

V is TRBV6-1 and J is TRBJ1-2; no clear D. The CDR3 totals 15 residues. From germline, CDR1 is MNHNS and CDR2 SASEGT. Trimming shortened V by 0 bases and J by 10 bases, and 18 bases separated the two germline ends. The CDR3 coding sequence is TGTGCCAGCAGTGAAGCTGGGAAGGGAGGGATCGACTACACCTTC. It specifies CASSEAGKGGIDYTF.

The rearrangement joins TRBV28 to TRBJ1-2; a weak D match, TRBD1 (6 bases). Germline CDR1 is MDHEN and CDR2 is SYDVKM. V gave up 6 bases and J gave up 7 bases, with 12 bases separating them. There are 12 residues in the CDR3. The CDR3, as DNA: TGTGCCAGCAGAATTGGACAGTTTGGCTACACCTTC. Translation gives CASRIGQFGYTF.

The rearrangement joins TRBV28 to TRBJ1-2; D ambiguous. V lost 5 bases, J lost 7 bases, and 11 bases lay in between. Germline CDR1 is MDHEN and CDR2 is SYDVKM. This CDR3 spans 12 amino acids. CDR3 in amino acids: CASSGQFLGYTF. The DNA for the CDR3 is TGTGCCAGCAGTGGGCAGTTTCTTGGCTACACCTTC.

This chain uses TRBV28 with TRBJ1-1; no reliable D call. This CDR3 is built from 11 residues. The V and J ends lost 3 bases and 5 bases respectively, with 4 bases between them. Per germline, CDR1 MDHEN and CDR2 SYDVKM. The CDR3 here is CASSLETEAFF. CDR3 nucleotides: TGTGCCAGCAGTTTGGAGACTGAAGCTTTCTTT.

The chain carries TRBV11-2 and TRBJ2-3; the D is unclear. The germline CDR1 and CDR2 sequences are SGHAT and FQNNGV. This CDR3 contains 16 residues. V lost 4 bases, J lost 0 bases, and 14 bases lay in between. This chain's CDR3 is CASSSSLVVSTDTQYF. In DNA, the CDR3 is TGTGCCAGCAGCTCCTCCCTAGTGGTGAGCACAGATACGCAGTATTTT.

The rearrangement links TRBV30 to TRBJ1-1, with 9 bases that match TRBD1. J was trimmed by 5 bases and V by 4 bases; bases with no gene match: 8. Germline assignment: CDR1 GTSNPN and CDR2 SVGIG (reference sequence). CDR3 length equals 14 residues. The CDR3 region has the DNA TGTGCCTGGATGTTGACAGGGGGTGGAACTGAAGCTTTCTTT. Amino acid sequence: CAWMLTGGGTEAFF. The whole variable domain, remainder taken from reference TRBV30 and TRBJ1-1, is SQTIHQWPATLVQPVGSPLSLECTVEGTSNPNLYWYRQAAGRGLQLLFYSVGIGQISSEVPQNLSASRPQDRQFILSSKKLLLSDSGFYLCAWMLTGGGTEAFFGQGTRLTVV.

V gene TRBV7-9 combines with J gene TRBJ1-2, with unresolved D. Germline CDR1 SEHNR, CDR2 FQNEAQ (reference sequence). The CDR3 spans 14 residues. The V gene lost 1 base and the J gene lost 8 bases, with 14 bases spanning the gap. CDR3 residues: CASSLVSMEGGYTF. Written as DNA, the CDR3 is TGTGCCAGCAGCTTAGTGTCGATGGAGGGCGGCTACACCTTC.

The gene calls are TRBV29-1 and TRBJ1-2; 11 positions match TRBD1. The germline gives CDR1 SQVTM, CDR2 ANQGSEA. The CDR3 contains 14 residues. The V gene end was trimmed by 3 bases and the J gene end by 3 bases; junction bases not matched to a gene: 3. CDR3 sequence (DNA): TGCAGCGTTGACGGGACAGGGGGGCACTATGGCTACACCTTC. Protein product: CSVDGTGGHYGYTF.